This TCR beta chain is from a study of T cell repertoires in cytomegalovirus infection. Whole-study context: Recently described HLA-C-restricted plus well-studied HLA-B-restricted CMV epitopes were used. It was the public TCR beta signatures that indicated both CMV infection and matching HLA type.

Study-wide results and caveats: HLA-C-restricted CMV clonotypes gave the most frequent clonotype in two of eight donors. The cumulative frequency of public TCR beta families identified carriers of CMV plus the relevant HLA.

Germline V gives CDR1 SGHTA, CDR2 FQGNSA. The V end was cut by 1 base, the J end by 3 bases, with 10 bases between. The CDR3 runs to 14 residues. This clonotype was detected only a few times. Its antigen remains unknown. TCRdb recomputed calls from the reads with MiXCR, one row per CDR3 protein. In the table there are about 350,000 distinct CDR3 sequences, 34% of which are singletons. The TCR was taken from a human donor in good health (CMV status not recorded). Some clones in this sample may be carry-over from other donors' samples. The sample consisted of cultured PBMCs, taken from culture after CMV antigen stimulation. The chain is built from TRBV7-2 and TRBJ2-7; the D gene is possibly TRBD1 (5 bases). The CDR3 sequence: CASSLERGGYEQYF. The CDR3 nucleotides are TGTGCCAGCAGCTTAGAAAGGGGTGGCTACGAGCAGTACTTC.